The 14 T cell receptor beta chains listed next were all sequenced from one sample in a study of OX40 agonist ivuxolimab in advanced cancers. Method: immunoSEQ multiplex PCR; TCRdb's copy keeps in-frame clones and lacks some. The table includes 100,000 to 150,000 clones, under 95% detected once. This specimen was CD4+ or CD8+ T cells sorted from blood, taken in a trial of the OX40 agonist ivuxolimab. Receptors were obtained from an adult with an advanced solid tumor such as melanoma, head and neck, liver or kidney cancer.

This clone was counted a few times. The chain links TRBV27 to TRBJ2-7; weak D call: TRBD1 (6 bases). V lost 6 bases and J 2 bases, leaving 17 bases between the germline ends. The CDR3 has 15 residues. Germline values: CDR1 MNHEY, CDR2 SMNVEV (reference sequence). The CDR3 here is CASRYTGHPTYEQYF. The CDR3 nucleotides read TGTGCCAGCAGGTACACAGGGCATCCTACCTACGAGCAGTACTTC.

In its sample, this clone was seen once. The CDR3 loop is CASSEDPQGTEAFF. DNA of the CDR3: TGTGCCAGCAGTGAGGACCCCCAGGGCACTGAAGCTTTCTTT. This chain joins TRBV6-1 and TRBJ1-1, with a weak D call TRBD1 (5 bases). The V end lost 3 bases, the J end lost 4 bases, and 12 bases lay between the germline ends. The length of the CDR3 is 14 residues. Germline CDR1 and CDR2: MNHNS and SASEGT.

V usage is TRBV4-2 and J usage is TRBJ2-2, with D uncertain. V shed 1 base and J shed 6 bases, with 9 bases lying between them. Germline V gives CDR1 LGHNA, CDR2 YNFKEQ. This CDR3 is built from 14 residues. CDR3 sequence reads: CASSQVGSPGELFF. CDR3 DNA: TGTGCCAGCAGCCAAGTAGGTTCCCCCGGGGAGCTGTTTTTT.

The rearrangement joins TRBV2 to TRBJ2-7; maybe TRBD2 (7 bases). Looked up from germline, CDR1 is SNHLY and CDR2 is FYNNEI. The V end lost 6 bases, the J end lost 1 base, and 13 bases lay between the germline ends. The CDR3 totals 14 residues. CDR3: CASRGGTNSYEQYF. CDR3 nucleotides: TGTGCCAGCAGGGGGGGGACAAATTCCTACGAGCAGTACTTC. Drawing the rest from reference TRBV2 and TRBJ2-7, the complete variable domain is EPEVTQTPSHQVTQMGQEVILRCVPISNHLYFYWYRQILGQKVEFLVSFYNNEISEKSEIFDDQFSVERPDGSNFTLKIRSTKLEDSAMYFCASRGGTNSYEQYFGPGTRLTVT.

The rearrangement links TRBV19 to TRBJ2-1; D is uncertain. Looked up from germline, CDR1 is LNHDA and CDR2 is SQIVND (reference sequence). V dropped 5 bases and J dropped 3 bases, with 14 bases sitting between them. The CDR3 totals 15 residues. In DNA, the CDR3 is TGTGCCAGTAGTGGGGATTGGGTGGTCTACAATGAGCAGTTCTTC. It codes for CASSGDWVVYNEQFF.

The CDR3 DNA sequence: TGTGCCAGCGGGGGGCCCAATAGCAATCAGCCCCAGCATTTT. It is translated as CASGGPNSNQPQHF. The chain uses TRBV9 and TRBJ1-5; maybe TRBD1 (6 bases). Per germline, CDR1 SGDLS and CDR2 YYNGEE. The CDR3 runs 14 residues. Between the trimmed V and J ends, which lost 7 bases and 0 bases, there was a span of 11 bases.

The chain combines TRBV28 with TRBJ2-5, with D perhaps matching TRBD1 or TRBD2 (5 bases each). The germline V gene encodes CDR1 MDHEN and CDR2 SYDVKM. The CDR3 covers 13 residues. Between the trimmed V and J ends, which lost 8 bases and 1 base, there was a span of 11 bases. Here the CDR3 DNA reads TGTGCCAGCGGGACGGGGATCCAAGAGACCCAGTACTTC. The encoded protein is CASGTGIQETQYF.

The V gene is TRBV10-3, the J gene TRBJ2-7; 8 nucleotides agree with TRBD2. V trimming: 8 bases; J trimming: 0 bases; junction bases outside the gene matches: 6. CDR3 length equals 14 residues. The germline V gene has CDR1 ENHRY and CDR2 SYGVKD. CDR3 amino acids: CAIATGTSSYEQYF. The DNA for the CDR3 is TGTGCCATCGCCACCGGGACTAGCTCCTACGAGCAGTACTTC.

The V gene is TRBV28, the J gene TRBJ2-7, with D possibly TRBD2 on 6 matching bases. Trimming cost V 8 bases and J 3 bases, with 14 bases left between them. The germline gives CDR1 MDHEN, CDR2 SYDVKM. The CDR3 totals 13 residues. The CDR3 DNA reads TGTGCCAGCGGGAGGTCCACATTCTACGAGCAGTACTTC. As protein: CASGRSTFYEQYF.

J is TRBJ1-5 and V is TRBV7-8, with a weak D call TRBD1 (6 bases). V shed 5 bases and J shed 0 bases, with 14 bases lying between them. The CDR3 contains 16 residues. CDR1 is SGHVS, CDR2 FQNEAQ, per germline. The CDR3 reads CASSPRGQTSNQPQHF. DNA of the CDR3: TGTGCCAGCAGCCCCCGAGGACAGACTAGCAATCAGCCCCAGCATTTT. Looking up the rest from reference TRBV7-8 and TRBJ1-5 gives the full variable domain: GAGVSQSPRYKVAKRGQDVALRCDPISGHVSLFWYQQALGQGPEFLTYFQNEAQLDKSGLPSDRFFAERPEGSVSTLKIQRTQQEDSAVYLCASSPRGQTSNQPQHFGDGTRLSIL.

The chain employs TRBV15 and TRBJ2-1, with 10 nucleotides matching TRBD2. CDR1 is LNHNV, CDR2 YYDKDF, per germline (reference sequence). CDR3 length equals 20 residues. After removal of 0 bases from V and 8 bases from J, the junction contained 19 bases not matched to a gene. The CDR3 protein is CATSRERSKWSGRGDDEQFF. The CDR3 coding sequence is TGTGCCACCAGCAGAGAGCGAAGCAAGTGGAGCGGGAGGGGAGATGATGAGCAGTTCTTC.

The rearrangement uses TRBV27 and TRBJ2-1; 13 positions agree with TRBD2. Germline V gene data show CDR1 as MNHEY and CDR2 as SMNVEV (reference sequence). The CDR3 consists of 17 residues. V lost 4 bases to trimming and J lost 4 bases; unmatched junction nucleotides: 7. The CDR3 loop reads CASSSRPGLAGYNEQFF. The CDR3 DNA follows: TGTGCCAGCAGTTCCAGACCGGGACTAGCGGGATACAATGAGCAGTTCTTC.

In its sample, this clone was seen once. Other nucleotide sequences in the sample specify the same CDR3. The rearrangement joins TRBV28 to TRBJ2-7, with TRBD1 identical over 7 bases. This CDR3 has 15 amino acids. Germline V CDR1 and CDR2: MDHEN, SYDVKM. J gave up 3 bases and V 6 bases, and 11 bases lay outside the gene matches. CDR3 protein: CASSPQGSGGYEQYF. CDR3 coding DNA: TGTGCCAGCAGCCCCCAGGGTTCAGGGGGCTACGAGCAGTACTTC.

V usage is TRBV6-6 and J usage is TRBJ2-2; 8 nucleotides align to TRBD2. From germline, CDR1 is MNHNY and CDR2 SVGAGI (reference sequence). Trimming at V came to 6 bases and at J to 8 bases, leaving 11 bases not matched to a gene. This CDR3 is 15 amino acids long. The CDR3 DNA sequence: TGTGCCAGCAGCGATTCGAGCGGGAGAACGGGGGAGCTGTTTTTT. It specifies CASSDSSGRTGELFF.